Each of the 6 T cell receptor beta chains below was sequenced from the same sample in a study of T-cell memory formation after mild COVID-19. TCRdb fed the 5' RACE reads into MiXCR, producing one record per CDR3 protein. The sample lists around 160,000 distinct CDR3 sequences, under 14% occurring once. Source material: PBMCs or a T cell subset sorted from them (not recorded which). These receptors all stem from a man between 18 and 35 years old who had mild COVID-19 (a few samples of this study predate the infection). Cell type and time point are not known.

This rearrangement joins TRBV12-5 to TRBJ2-1; possible D gene TRBD1, 6 bases. The V gene's germline CDR1 is LGHNT and CDR2 FRNRAP. The V end was cut by 4 bases, the J end by 3 bases, with 13 bases between. This CDR3 has 15 residues. In DNA, the CDR3 is TGTGCTAGTGGTTACGACAGGCAAATCTACAATGAGCAGTTCTTC. Amino acids: CASGYDRQIYNEQFF. The full variable domain, in which reference TRBV12-5 and TRBJ2-1 provide the parts outside the CDR3, is DARVTQTPRHKVTEMGQEVTMRCQPILGHNTVFWYRQTMMQGLELLAYFRNRAPLDDSGMPKDRFSAEMPDATLATLKIQPSEPRDSAVYFCASGYDRQIYNEQFFGPGTRLTVL.

The table lists this clonotype with a few counts. CDR3 region: CSARGTGPNEQFF. CDR3 sequence (DNA): TGCAGTGCTAGGGGGACAGGTCCGAATGAGCAGTTCTTC. The chain is built from TRBV20-1 and TRBJ2-1, with 8 bases identical to TRBD1. The CDR3 is 13 amino acids. The germline gives CDR1 DFQATT, CDR2 SNEGSKA (reference sequence). The V and J ends lost 3 bases and 7 bases, in that order; junction bases with no gene match: 5.

This clonotype was counted between two and nine times. This chain connects TRBV7-8 to TRBJ2-3; 9 bases agree with TRBD2. Germline CDR1 and CDR2: SGHVS and FQNEAQ. The CDR3 length is 16 residues. With V trimmed by 2 bases and J by 5 bases, 8 bases remained unmatched. DNA of the CDR3: TGTGCCAGCAGCTTATACTCGCGGGGGGGCAGAGATACGCAGTATTTT. This codes for CASSLYSRGGRDTQYF.

The chain joins TRBV5-1 to TRBJ1-2, with 9 bases aligning to TRBD1. Germline assignment: CDR1 SGHRS and CDR2 YFSETQ. CDR3 size: 15 residues. The V and J ends lost 4 bases and 4 bases, in that order; junction bases with no gene match: 8. For the CDR3, the DNA is TGCGCCAGCAGCCCAGGACAGGGGTCGGTCTATGGCTACACCTTC. This sequence encodes CASSPGQGSVYGYTF.

The rearrangement links TRBV20-1 to TRBJ2-3; a possible D gene is TRBD1 (6 bases). Germline CDR1 DFQATT, CDR2 SNEGSKA (reference sequence). The V gene lost 5 bases and the J gene lost 5 bases, with 26 bases spanning the gap. The CDR3 runs 17 residues. CDR3 in amino acids: CSAPSVRGLQGKDTQYF. Written as DNA, the CDR3 is TGCAGTGCTCCGAGCGTCCGTGGGTTACAGGGAAAAGATACGCAGTATTTT.

Regarding this clonotype: The CDR3 end shows no conserved phenylalanine or tryptophan, and so a read error is likely. V usage is TRBV6-1 and J usage is TRBJ2-1; no reliable D call. From germline, CDR1 is MNHNS and CDR2 SASEGT. Trimming left V 2 bases short and J 10 bases short, with 12 bases between. The CDR3 covers 13 residues. The CDR3 DNA reads TGTGCCAGCAGTGAATGGCTGCGGAGAGAGCAGTTCTTA. Amino acid sequence: CASSEWLRREQFL.